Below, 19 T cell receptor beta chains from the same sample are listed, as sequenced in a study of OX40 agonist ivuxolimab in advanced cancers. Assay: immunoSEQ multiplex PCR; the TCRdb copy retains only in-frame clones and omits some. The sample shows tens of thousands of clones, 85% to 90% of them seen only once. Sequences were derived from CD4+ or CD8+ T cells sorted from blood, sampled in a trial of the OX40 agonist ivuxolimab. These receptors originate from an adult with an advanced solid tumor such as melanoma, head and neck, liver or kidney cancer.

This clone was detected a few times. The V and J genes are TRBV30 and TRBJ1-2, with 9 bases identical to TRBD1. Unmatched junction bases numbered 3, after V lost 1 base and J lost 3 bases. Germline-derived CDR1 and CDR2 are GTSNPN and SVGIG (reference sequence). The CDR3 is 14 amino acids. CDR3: CAWSADRGDYGYTF. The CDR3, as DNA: TGTGCCTGGAGTGCGGACAGGGGCGACTATGGCTACACCTTC.

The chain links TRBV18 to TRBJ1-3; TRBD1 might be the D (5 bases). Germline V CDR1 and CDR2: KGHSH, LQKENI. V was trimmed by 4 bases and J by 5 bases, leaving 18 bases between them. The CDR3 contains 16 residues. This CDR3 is CASSLPTTDPRNTIYF. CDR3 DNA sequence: TGTGCCAGCTCACTCCCAACGACAGACCCTAGAAACACCATATATTTT. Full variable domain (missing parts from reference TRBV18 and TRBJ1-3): NAGVMQNPRHLVRRRGQEARLRCSPMKGHSHVYWYRQLPEEGLKFMVYLQKENIIDESGMPKERFSAEFPKEGPSILRIQQVVRGDSAAYFCASSLPTTDPRNTIYFGEGSWLTVV.

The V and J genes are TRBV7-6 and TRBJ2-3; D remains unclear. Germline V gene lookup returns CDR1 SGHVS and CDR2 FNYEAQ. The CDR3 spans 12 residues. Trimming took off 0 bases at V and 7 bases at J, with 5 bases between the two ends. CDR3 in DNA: TGTGCCAGCAGCTTAGCGAGGAATACGCAGTATTTT. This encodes CASSLARNTQYF.

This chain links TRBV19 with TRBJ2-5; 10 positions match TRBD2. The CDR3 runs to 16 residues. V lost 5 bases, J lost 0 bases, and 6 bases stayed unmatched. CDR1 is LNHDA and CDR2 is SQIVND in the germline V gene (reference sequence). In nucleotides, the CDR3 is TGTGCCAGTAGTCCCACTAGCGGGGTTTACCAAGAGACCCAGTACTTC. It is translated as CASSPTSGVYQETQYF.

CDR3 residues: CAWSGVDEQFF. CDR3 sequence (DNA): TGTGCCTGGAGTGGGGTCGATGAGCAGTTCTTC. The rearrangement links TRBV30 to TRBJ2-1; D remains unclear. Germline V CDR1 and CDR2: GTSNPN, SVGIG (reference sequence). This CDR3 comprises 11 residues. Trimming took off 1 base at V and 8 bases at J, with 6 bases between the two ends.

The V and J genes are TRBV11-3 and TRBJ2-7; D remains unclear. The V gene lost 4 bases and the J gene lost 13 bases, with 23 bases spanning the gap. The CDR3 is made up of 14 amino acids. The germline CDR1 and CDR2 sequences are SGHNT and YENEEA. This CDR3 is CASSSDRLGNILYF. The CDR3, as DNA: TGTGCCAGCAGCTCGGACCGACTCGGAAACATCCTATACTTC.

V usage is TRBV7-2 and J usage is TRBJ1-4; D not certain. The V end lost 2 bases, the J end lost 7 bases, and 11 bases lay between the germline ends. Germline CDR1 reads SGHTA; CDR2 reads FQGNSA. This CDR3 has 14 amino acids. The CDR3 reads CASSLFQDGEKLFF. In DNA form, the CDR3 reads TGTGCCAGCAGCTTATTTCAGGACGGTGAAAAACTGTTTTTT.

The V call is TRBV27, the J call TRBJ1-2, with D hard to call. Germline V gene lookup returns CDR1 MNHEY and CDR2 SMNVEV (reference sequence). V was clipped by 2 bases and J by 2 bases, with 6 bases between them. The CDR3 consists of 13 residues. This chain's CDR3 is CASSLAENYGYTF. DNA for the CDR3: TGTGCCAGCAGTTTAGCGGAGAACTATGGCTACACCTTC.

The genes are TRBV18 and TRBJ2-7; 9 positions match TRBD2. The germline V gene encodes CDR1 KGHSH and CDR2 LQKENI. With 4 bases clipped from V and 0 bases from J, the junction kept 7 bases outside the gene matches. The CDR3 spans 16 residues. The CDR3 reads CASSLRDSGSSYEQYF. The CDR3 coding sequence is TGTGCCAGCTCACTGAGGGATAGCGGGAGCTCCTACGAGCAGTACTTC.

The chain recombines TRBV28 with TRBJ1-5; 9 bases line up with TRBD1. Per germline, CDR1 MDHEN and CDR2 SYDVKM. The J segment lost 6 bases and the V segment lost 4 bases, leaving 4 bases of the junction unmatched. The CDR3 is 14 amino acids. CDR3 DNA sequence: TGTGCCAGCAGTTCGACAGGGGGAGTTCAGCCCCAGCATTTT. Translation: CASSSTGGVQPQHF.

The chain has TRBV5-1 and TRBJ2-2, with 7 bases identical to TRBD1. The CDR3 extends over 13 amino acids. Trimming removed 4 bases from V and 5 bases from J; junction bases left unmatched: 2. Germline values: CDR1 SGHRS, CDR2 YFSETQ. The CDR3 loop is CASSQDRTGELFF. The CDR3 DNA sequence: TGCGCCAGCAGCCAGGACAGGACCGGGGAGCTGTTTTTT.

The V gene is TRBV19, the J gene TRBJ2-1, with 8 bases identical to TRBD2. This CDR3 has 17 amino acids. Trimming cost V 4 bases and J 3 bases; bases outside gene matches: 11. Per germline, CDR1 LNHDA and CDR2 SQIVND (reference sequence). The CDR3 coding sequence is TGTGCCAGTAGTAGTGCCTTAACTAGCGGTCTCTACAATGAGCAGTTCTTC. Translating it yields CASSSALTSGLYNEQFF.

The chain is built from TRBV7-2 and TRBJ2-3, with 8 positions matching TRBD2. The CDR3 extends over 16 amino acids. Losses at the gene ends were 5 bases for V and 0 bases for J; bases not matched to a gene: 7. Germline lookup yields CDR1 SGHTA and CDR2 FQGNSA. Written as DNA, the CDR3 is TGTGCCAGCAGCCCTCCCCGGGGGGGTAGCACAGATACGCAGTATTTT. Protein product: CASSPPRGGSTDTQYF.

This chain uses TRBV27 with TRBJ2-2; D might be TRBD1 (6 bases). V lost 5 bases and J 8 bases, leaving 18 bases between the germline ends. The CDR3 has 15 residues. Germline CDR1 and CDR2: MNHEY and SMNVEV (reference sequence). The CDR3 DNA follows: TGTGCCAGCAGTCGTCCTCAGGGGCAAGCAGGGGAGCTGTTTTTT. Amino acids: CASSRPQGQAGELFF.

This CDR3 is CASSLERPTEAFF. CDR3 sequence (DNA): TGTGCCAGCAGCTTGGAGCGACCCACTGAAGCTTTCTTT. J is TRBJ1-1 and V is TRBV11-2; D gene unclear. From germline, CDR1 is SGHAT and CDR2 FQNNGV. Trimming removed 3 bases at V and 4 bases at J, with 9 bases between. CDR3 length: 13 amino acids.

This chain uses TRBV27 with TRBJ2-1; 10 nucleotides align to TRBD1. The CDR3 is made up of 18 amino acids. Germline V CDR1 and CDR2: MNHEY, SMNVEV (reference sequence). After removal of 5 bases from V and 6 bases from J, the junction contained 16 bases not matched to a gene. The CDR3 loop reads CASSPKYRGQGGRNEQFF. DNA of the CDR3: TGTGCCAGCAGTCCTAAATACCGCGGACAGGGGGGACGCAATGAGCAGTTCTTC.

CDR3 sequence: CASSPTGAQDEKLFF. The CDR3 coding sequence is TGTGCCAGCTCACCAACGGGGGCGCAGGATGAAAAACTGTTTTTT. V usage is TRBV18 and J usage is TRBJ1-4, with D tentatively TRBD1 (6 bases). The CDR3 consists of 15 residues. Trimming pared 2 bases from V and 6 bases from J, leaving 13 bases between. In germline, CDR1 is KGHSH, CDR2 LQKENI.

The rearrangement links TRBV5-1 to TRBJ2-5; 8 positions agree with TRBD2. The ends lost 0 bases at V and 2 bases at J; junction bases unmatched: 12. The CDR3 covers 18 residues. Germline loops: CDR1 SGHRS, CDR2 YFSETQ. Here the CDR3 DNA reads TGCGCCAGCAGCTTGGCGCTCACAGGCACTAGCGGACAAGAGACCCAGTACTTC. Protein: CASSLALTGTSGQETQYF.

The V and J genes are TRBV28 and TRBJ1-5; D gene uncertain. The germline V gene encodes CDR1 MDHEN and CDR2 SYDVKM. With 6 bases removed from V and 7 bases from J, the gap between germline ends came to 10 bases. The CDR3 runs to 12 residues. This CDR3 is CASSEEKQPQHF. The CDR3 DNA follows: TGTGCCAGCAGCGAGGAAAAGCAGCCCCAGCATTTT.